Sequencing of this TCR beta chain was carried out in a study of blood T cell repertoires in COVID-19. Background on the study: Sites across the United States, Italy and Spain contributed samples from acute and convalescent COVID-19. From T cells, B-cell-depleted T cells, or PBMCs came the material, which was cDNA or gDNA.

V lost 1 base, J lost 7 bases, and 13 bases stayed unmatched. Germline CDR1 reads MGHRA; CDR2 reads YSYEKL. The CDR3 contains 17 residues. Original data processing: Amplification with reference gene primers provided the estimates of nucleated cell counts. Clones were sequenced by immunoSEQ multiplex PCR, and TCRdb holds only the in-frame ones, with some missing. That table is the source of V, J and clone size, and D and trimming were worked out from the DNA. The table shows 70,000 or so clones, with around three quarters occurring only once. This sequence was found in a man in his 60s with acute or convalescent COVID-19. The chain links TRBV4-1 to TRBJ1-1, with 9 bases fitting TRBD1. Material: peripheral blood. Here the CDR3 DNA reads TGCGCCAGCAGCCAAGCCGGGACAGGGAGCATCAGGGTTGAAGCTTTCTTT. Residues: CASSQAGTGSIRVEAFF.